This T cell receptor (beta chain) was recovered during a study of T and B cells in COVID-19 patients. The overall study: Active-infection patients were older, median about 70 years, than recovered patients, median approximately 36 years.

Multiplex PCR with BIOMED2 TRB-A/B primer pools amplified TRB rearrangements. MiXCR, run by TCRdb on the multiplex PCR reads, gives a single entry per CDR3 protein. Here the sample spans around 20,000 distinct CDR3 sequences, 25% to 30% being singletons. J lost 5 bases, V lost 4 bases, and 4 bases had no gene match. CDR1 and CDR2 from the germline V gene are SGHNT and YYREEE (reference sequence). The CDR3 length is 15 residues. From blood, 250-500 ng of genomic DNA served as TRB template. This clonotype was found many times. The chain is built from TRBV5-4 and TRBJ2-2, with TRBD1 identical over 11 bases. This TCR derives from a human donor who had recovered from COVID-19. Material: blood. CDR3 nucleotide sequence: TGTGCCAGCAGCGCGGACAGGGGGCGAACCGGGGAGCTGTTTTTT. This encodes CASSADRGRTGELFF.